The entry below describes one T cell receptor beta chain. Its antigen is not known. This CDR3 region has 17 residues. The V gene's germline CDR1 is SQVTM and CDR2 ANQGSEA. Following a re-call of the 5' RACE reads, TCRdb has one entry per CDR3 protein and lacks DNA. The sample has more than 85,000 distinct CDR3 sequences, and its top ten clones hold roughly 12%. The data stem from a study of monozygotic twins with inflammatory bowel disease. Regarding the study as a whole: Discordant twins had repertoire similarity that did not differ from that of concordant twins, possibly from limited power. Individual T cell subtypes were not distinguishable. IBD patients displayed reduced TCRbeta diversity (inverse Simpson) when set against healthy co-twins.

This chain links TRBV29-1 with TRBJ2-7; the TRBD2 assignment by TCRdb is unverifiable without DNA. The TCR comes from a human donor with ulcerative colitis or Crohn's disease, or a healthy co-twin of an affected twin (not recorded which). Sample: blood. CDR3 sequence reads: CSVGRGVAGGNSYEQYF.